Following are 11 T cell receptor beta chains from one sample sequenced in a study of T-cell reconstitution after alpha-beta-depleted transplantation in children (dated by TCRdb to 2015 to 2016). Library creation used PCR. Sequencing took place on an Illumina HiSeq 2500. Molecular barcoding was employed in the preparation of TCR libraries, with unique molecular identifiers being used to normalize TCRbeta repertoire quantification. TCRdb took the public reads, trimmed them with fastp at Q25, ran MiXCR for clone calling and kept in-frame beta chains. Rows merge per CDR3 protein into single entries with the most common DNA and genes. The sample table lists roughly 350,000 distinct CDR3 sequences, around a tenth of them with a count of one. The ten largest clonotypes hold about 2.3% of the sample. This specimen was PBMCs from the stem cell graft donor, taken from the stem cell graft. Every receptor here comes from a human donor who donated a stem cell graft to a child with acute lymphoblastic leukemia.

This chain uses TRBV6-1 with TRBJ1-5, with a weak D call TRBD1 (6 bases). This CDR3 spans 14 amino acids. Trimming pared 6 bases from V and 2 bases from J, leaving 11 bases between. Germline CDR1 MNHNS, CDR2 SASEGT. CDR3: CASRTAGGNQPQHF. The CDR3 DNA reads as TGTGCCAGCAGGACGGCAGGGGGCAATCAGCCCCAGCATTTT.

V is TRBV9 and J is TRBJ1-2; TRBD1 is a possible D gene (5 bases). V was pared by 3 bases and J by 8 bases, with 14 bases between. This CDR3 region has 13 residues. CDR1 SGDLS and CDR2 YYNGEE come from the germline V gene. The CDR3 sequence is CASSGAGLDGYTF. Written as DNA, the CDR3 is TGTGCCAGCAGCGGAGCAGGGTTGGACGGCTACACCTTC.

Only a few counts were recorded for this clonotype. The chain joins TRBV4-2 to TRBJ1-5; 9 bases align to TRBD1. Per the germline V gene, CDR1 is LGHNA and CDR2 is YNFKEQ. The trim removed 5 bases at V and 6 bases at J, leaving 11 bases unmatched. The CDR3 length is 16 residues. The CDR3 spells CASSASSDRGVQPQHF. The CDR3 DNA reads as TGTGCCAGCAGCGCATCTTCTGACAGGGGGGTTCAGCCCCAGCATTTT.

The chain employs TRBV5-1 and TRBJ2-6; 7 nucleotides align to TRBD1. Germline values: CDR1 SGHRS, CDR2 YFSETQ. With 3 bases clipped from V and 3 bases from J, the junction kept 9 bases outside the gene matches. The CDR3 runs 17 residues. The CDR3 is CASSSGQIGFGANVLTF. As DNA, the CDR3 is TGCGCCAGCAGCTCGGGACAGATCGGCTTTGGGGCCAACGTCCTGACTTTC. Looking up the rest from reference TRBV5-1 and TRBJ2-6 gives the full variable domain: KAGVTQTPRYLIKTRGQQVTLSCSPISGHRSVSWYQQTPGQGLQFLFEYFSETQRNKGNFPGRFSGRQFSNSRSEMNVSTLELGDSALYLCASSSGQIGFGANVLTFGAGSRLTVL.

The rearrangement joins TRBV15 to TRBJ2-2; D is possibly TRBD2 (5 bases). Germline V gene lookup returns CDR1 LNHNV and CDR2 YYDKDF (reference sequence). Trimming cost V 6 bases and J 3 bases, with 14 bases left between them. The CDR3 covers 15 residues. CDR3 sequence: CATSFRGADTGELFF. In DNA, the CDR3 is TGTGCCACCAGTTTTCGCGGAGCGGACACCGGGGAGCTGTTTTTT.

In this sample, this clonotype turned up a few times. The J gene is TRBJ2-7, the V gene TRBV6-5; 8 nucleotides agree with TRBD1. The CDR3 runs to 15 residues. With V trimmed by 1 base and J by 0 bases, 2 bases remained unmatched. The germline V gene encodes CDR1 MNHEY and CDR2 SVGAGI. The CDR3 DNA sequence: TGTGCCAGCAGTTACTACAGGGGGGCCTCCTACGAGCAGTACTTC. The encoded protein is CASSYYRGASYEQYF.

The chain carries TRBV15 and TRBJ2-5; 10 bases agree with TRBD2. Trimming removed 1 base from V and 5 bases from J; junction bases left unmatched: 1. There are 14 residues in the CDR3. Looked up from germline, CDR1 is LNHNV and CDR2 is YYDKDF (reference sequence). The CDR3 spells CATSRAGLAETQYF. The CDR3 DNA reads TGTGCCACCAGCAGAGCGGGACTAGCGGAGACCCAGTACTTC.

V and J are TRBV27 and TRBJ2-7; 7 bases agree with TRBD2. V shed 4 bases, J shed 3 bases, and the junction held 9 bases outside the gene matches. There are 15 residues in the CDR3. Per the germline V gene, CDR1 is MNHEY and CDR2 is SMNVEV (reference sequence). This chain's CDR3 is CASSSPASGGYEQYF. CDR3 sequence (DNA): TGTGCCAGCAGTTCCCCTGCTAGCGGCGGCTACGAGCAGTACTTC.

This clonotype was detected only a few times. The rearrangement links TRBV27 to TRBJ2-3; D is ambiguous. The CDR3 has 16 amino acids. V lost 5 bases and J lost 1, with 16 bases in between. Germline V gene data show CDR1 as MNHEY and CDR2 as SMNVEV (reference sequence). CDR3 in DNA: TGTGCCAGCAGTCCAGACTGGTTCTCGGGCACAGATACGCAGTATTTT. This codes for CASSPDWFSGTDTQYF.

In this sample, this clonotype turned up many times. The V gene is TRBV5-1, the J gene TRBJ2-1; 10 positions agree with TRBD1. The CDR3 runs 16 residues. J was trimmed by 7 bases and V by 0 bases; bases with no gene match: 7. The germline gives CDR1 SGHRS, CDR2 YFSETQ. The CDR3 is CASSLVGTGDINEQFF. The CDR3 nucleotides read TGCGCCAGCAGCTTGGTAGGGACAGGGGATATTAATGAGCAGTTCTTC.

This clonotype showed up just a few times. The chain links TRBV5-1 to TRBJ1-1; perhaps TRBD1 as D (6 bases). The CDR3 spans 14 residues. V lost 4 bases and J 7 bases, leaving 17 bases between the germline ends. Germline CDR1 reads SGHRS; CDR2 reads YFSETQ. The CDR3 here is CASSTGGTKGEAFF. CDR3 nucleotides: TGCGCCAGCAGCACCGGGGGGACAAAGGGTGAAGCTTTCTTT.